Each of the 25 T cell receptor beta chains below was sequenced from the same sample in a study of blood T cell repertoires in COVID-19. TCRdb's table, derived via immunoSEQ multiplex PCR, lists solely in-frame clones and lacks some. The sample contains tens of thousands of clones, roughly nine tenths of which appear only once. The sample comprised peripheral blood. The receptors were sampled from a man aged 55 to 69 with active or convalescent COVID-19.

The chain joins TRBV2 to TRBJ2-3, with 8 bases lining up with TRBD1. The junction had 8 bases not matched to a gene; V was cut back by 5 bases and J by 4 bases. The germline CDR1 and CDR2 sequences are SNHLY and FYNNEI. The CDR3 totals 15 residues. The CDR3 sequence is CASSPGQAEPDTQYF. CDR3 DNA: TGTGCCAGCAGTCCGGGACAGGCGGAACCAGATACGCAGTATTTT.

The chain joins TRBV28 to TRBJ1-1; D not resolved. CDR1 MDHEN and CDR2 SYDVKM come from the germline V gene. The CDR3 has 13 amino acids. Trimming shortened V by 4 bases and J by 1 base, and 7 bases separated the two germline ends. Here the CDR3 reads CASSSTANTEAFF. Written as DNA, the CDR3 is TGTGCCAGCAGTTCCACAGCGAACACTGAAGCTTTCTTT.

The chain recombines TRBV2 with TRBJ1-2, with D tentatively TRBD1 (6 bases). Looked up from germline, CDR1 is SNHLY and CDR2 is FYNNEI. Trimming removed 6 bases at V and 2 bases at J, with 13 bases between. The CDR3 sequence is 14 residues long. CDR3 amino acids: CASRYRDTNYGYTF. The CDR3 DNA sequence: TGTGCCAGCAGGTACCGGGACACAAACTATGGCTACACCTTC.

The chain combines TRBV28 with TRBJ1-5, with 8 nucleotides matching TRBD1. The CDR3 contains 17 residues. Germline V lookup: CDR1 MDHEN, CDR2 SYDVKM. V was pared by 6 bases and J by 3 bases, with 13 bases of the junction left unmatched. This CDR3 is CASRPGAGGPNNQPQHF. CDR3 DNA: TGTGCCAGCAGACCCGGGGCAGGGGGCCCCAACAATCAGCCCCAGCATTTT.

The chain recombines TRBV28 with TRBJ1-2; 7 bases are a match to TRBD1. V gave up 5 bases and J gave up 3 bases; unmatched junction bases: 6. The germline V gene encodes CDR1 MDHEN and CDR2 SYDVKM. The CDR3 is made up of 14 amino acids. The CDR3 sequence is CASSASTGHYGYTF. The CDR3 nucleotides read TGTGCCAGCAGTGCTTCGACAGGGCACTATGGCTACACCTTC.

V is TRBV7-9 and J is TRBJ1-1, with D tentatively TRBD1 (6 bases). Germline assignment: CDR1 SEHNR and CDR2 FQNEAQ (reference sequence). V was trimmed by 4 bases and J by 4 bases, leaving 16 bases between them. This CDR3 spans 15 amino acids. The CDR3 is CASSSTRAGATEAFF. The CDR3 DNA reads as TGTGCCAGCAGCTCCACCAGGGCAGGGGCCACTGAAGCTTTCTTT.

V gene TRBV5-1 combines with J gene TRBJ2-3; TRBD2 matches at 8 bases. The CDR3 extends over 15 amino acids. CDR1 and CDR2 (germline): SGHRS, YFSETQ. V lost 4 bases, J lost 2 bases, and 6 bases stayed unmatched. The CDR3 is CASSKTSGSTDTQYF. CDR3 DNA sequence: TGCGCCAGCAGCAAAACTAGCGGCTCCACAGATACGCAGTATTTT.

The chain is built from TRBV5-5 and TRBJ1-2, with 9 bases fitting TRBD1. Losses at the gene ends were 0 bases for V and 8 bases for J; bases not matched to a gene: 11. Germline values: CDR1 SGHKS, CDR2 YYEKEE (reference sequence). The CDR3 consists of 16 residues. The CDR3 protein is CASSLAVQGARRGYTF. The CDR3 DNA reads TGTGCCAGCAGCTTGGCCGTACAGGGGGCTAGGAGGGGCTACACCTTC.

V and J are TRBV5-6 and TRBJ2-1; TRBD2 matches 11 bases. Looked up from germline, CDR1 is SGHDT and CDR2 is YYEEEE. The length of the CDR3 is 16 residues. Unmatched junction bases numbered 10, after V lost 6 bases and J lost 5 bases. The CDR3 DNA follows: TGTGCCAGCACCGATAGCGGGGGGGCTATGGACAATGAGCAGTTCTTC. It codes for CASTDSGGAMDNEQFF.

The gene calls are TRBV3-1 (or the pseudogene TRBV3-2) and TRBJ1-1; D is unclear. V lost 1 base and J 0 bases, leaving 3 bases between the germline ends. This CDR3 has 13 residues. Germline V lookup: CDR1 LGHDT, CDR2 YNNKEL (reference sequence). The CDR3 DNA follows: TGTGCCAGCAGCCAAGGAGTGAACACTGAAGCTTTCTTT. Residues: CASSQGVNTEAFF.

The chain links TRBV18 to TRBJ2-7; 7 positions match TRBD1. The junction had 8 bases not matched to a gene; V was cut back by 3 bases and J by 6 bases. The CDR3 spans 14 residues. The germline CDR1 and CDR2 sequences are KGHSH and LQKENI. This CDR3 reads CASSPPRTGLEQYF. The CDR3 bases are TGTGCCAGCTCACCCCCTCGGACAGGTCTCGAGCAGTACTTC.

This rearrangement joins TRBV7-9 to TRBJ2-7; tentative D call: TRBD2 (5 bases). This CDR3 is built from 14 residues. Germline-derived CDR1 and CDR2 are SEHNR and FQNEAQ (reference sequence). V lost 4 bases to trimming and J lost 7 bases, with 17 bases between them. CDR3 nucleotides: TGTGCCAGCAGCTCGGGCCTTCGGACGGGGGAGCAGTACTTC. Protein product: CASSSGLRTGEQYF.

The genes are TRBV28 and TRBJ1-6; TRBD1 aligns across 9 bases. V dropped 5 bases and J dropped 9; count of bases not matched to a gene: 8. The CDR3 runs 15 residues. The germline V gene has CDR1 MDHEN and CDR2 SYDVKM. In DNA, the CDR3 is TGTGCCAGCAGTGACCGGGACAGGGATTTTTCACCCCTCCACTTT. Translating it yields CASSDRDRDFSPLHF.

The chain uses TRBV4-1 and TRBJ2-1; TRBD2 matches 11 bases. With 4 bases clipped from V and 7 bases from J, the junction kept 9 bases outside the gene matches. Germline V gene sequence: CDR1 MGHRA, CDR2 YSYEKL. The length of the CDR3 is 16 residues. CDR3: CASSPSGLAVLNEQFF. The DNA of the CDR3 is TGCGCCAGCAGCCCGTCGGGACTAGCGGTCCTAAATGAGCAGTTCTTC.

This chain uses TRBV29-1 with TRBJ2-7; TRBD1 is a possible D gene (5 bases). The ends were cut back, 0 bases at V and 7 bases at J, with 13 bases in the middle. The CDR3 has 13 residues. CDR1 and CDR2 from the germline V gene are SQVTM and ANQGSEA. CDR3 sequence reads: CSVEETGSGEQYF. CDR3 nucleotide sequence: TGCAGCGTTGAAGAAACAGGCTCTGGGGAGCAGTACTTC.

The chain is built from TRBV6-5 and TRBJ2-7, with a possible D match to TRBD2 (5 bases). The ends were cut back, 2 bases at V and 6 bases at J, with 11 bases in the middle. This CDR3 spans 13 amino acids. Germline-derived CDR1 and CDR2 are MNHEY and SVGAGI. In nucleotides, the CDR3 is TGTGCCAGCAGTTACCAATCGGGGAGCGAGCAGTACTTC. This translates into CASSYQSGSEQYF.

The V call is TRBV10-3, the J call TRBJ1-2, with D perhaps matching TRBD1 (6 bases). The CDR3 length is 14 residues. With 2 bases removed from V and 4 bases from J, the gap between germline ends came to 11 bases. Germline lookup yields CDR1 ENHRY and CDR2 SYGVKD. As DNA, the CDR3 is TGTGCCATCAGTGAGGGGGACACACTCTATGGCTACACCTTC. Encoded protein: CAISEGDTLYGYTF.

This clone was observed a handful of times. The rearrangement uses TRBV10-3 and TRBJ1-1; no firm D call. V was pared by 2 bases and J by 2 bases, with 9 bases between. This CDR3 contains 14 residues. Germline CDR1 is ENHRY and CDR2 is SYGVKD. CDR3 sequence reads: CAISEALRNTEAFF. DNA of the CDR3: TGTGCCATCAGTGAGGCATTGCGAAACACTGAAGCTTTCTTT.

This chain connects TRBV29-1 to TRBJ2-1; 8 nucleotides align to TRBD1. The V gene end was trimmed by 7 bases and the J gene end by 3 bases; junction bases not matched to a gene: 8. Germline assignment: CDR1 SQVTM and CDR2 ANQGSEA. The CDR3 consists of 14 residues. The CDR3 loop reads CSANNRGIYNEQFF. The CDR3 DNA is TGCAGCGCCAATAACAGGGGGATCTACAATGAGCAGTTCTTC.

DNA for the CDR3: TGTGCCAGCAACTCAAGAGGAACCGGGGAGCTGTTTTTT. It is translated as CASNSRGTGELFF. The chain couples TRBV6-5 to TRBJ2-2; D uncertain. V lost 7 bases to trimming and J lost 5 bases, with 11 bases between them. This CDR3 is built from 13 residues. CDR1 and CDR2 from the germline V gene are MNHEY and SVGAGI.

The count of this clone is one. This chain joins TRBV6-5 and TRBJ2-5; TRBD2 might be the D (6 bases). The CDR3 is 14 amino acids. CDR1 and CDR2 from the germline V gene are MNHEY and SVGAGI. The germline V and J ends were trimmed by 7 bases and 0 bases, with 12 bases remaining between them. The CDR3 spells CASTRGLYQETQYF. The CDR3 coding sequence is TGTGCCAGCACGAGGGGACTGTACCAAGAGACCCAGTACTTC.

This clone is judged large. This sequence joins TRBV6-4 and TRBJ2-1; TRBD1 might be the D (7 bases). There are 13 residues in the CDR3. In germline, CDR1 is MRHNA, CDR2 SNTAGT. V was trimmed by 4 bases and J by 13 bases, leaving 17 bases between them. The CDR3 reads CASSVDLRGVQFF. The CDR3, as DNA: TGTGCCAGCAGTGTTGACCTCAGGGGGGTTCAGTTCTTC.

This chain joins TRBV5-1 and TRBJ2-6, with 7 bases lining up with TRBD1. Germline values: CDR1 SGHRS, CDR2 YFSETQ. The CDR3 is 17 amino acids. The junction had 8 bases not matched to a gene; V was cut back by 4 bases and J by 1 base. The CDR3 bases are TGCGCCAGCAGCCAACAACCGACAGGGTCTGGGGCCAACGTCCTGACTTTC. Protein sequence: CASSQQPTGSGANVLTF.

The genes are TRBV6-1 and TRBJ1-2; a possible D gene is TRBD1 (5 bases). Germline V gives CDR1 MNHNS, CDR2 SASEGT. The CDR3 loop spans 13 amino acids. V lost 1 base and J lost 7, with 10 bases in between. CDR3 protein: CASSEGGGGGYTF. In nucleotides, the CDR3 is TGTGCCAGCAGTGAAGGGGGCGGCGGTGGCTACACCTTC.

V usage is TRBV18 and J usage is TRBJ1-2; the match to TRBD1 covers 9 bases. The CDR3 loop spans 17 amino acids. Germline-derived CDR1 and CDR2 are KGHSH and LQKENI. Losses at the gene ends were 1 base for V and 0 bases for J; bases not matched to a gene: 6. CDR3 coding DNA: TGTGCCAGCTCACCACGGGGACAGGGACCATCTAACTATGGCTACACCTTC. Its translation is CASSPRGQGPSNYGYTF.